This entry lists 14 T cell receptor beta chains sequenced from one sample in a study of blood T cell repertoires in COVID-19. TCRdb's copy holds only in-frame clones and misses some; the assay was immunoSEQ multiplex PCR. The data show some 45,000 clones, with roughly 90% seen just once and roughly an eighth held by the top ten. The specimen sequenced was peripheral blood. The receptor source for this set is a human donor in a cohort sampled during active COVID-19.

The V gene is TRBV7-9, the J gene TRBJ2-7; TRBD1 matches 7 bases. CDR3 length: 12 residues. Germline trimming cut 5 bases from V and 3 bases from J; bases unmatched to any gene: 1. Germline CDR1 reads SEHNR; CDR2 reads FQNEAQ (reference sequence). The CDR3 coding sequence is TGTGCCAGCAGCGGGGACAGCTACGAGCAGTACTTC. This sequence encodes CASSGDSYEQYF.

This clone is a singleton in its sample. The chain recombines TRBV7-2 with TRBJ2-1; D is perhaps TRBD2 (7 bases). The CDR3 length is 16 residues. Trimming removed 6 bases from V and 2 bases from J, with 17 bases in between. Germline CDR1 reads SGHTA; CDR2 reads FQGNSA. This chain's CDR3 is CASRLLRGGPYNEQFF. The CDR3 DNA follows: TGTGCCAGCAGGCTTCTTAGGGGGGGACCCTACAATGAGCAGTTCTTC.

The chain employs TRBV18 and TRBJ1-2; 7 bases align to TRBD1. The CDR3 totals 14 residues. CDR1 is KGHSH and CDR2 is LQKENI in the germline V gene. Trimming cost V 1 base and J 6 bases; bases outside gene matches: 5. The chain's CDR3 is CASSPLGRGDGYTF. CDR3 coding DNA: TGTGCCAGCTCACCACTCGGCAGGGGGGATGGCTACACCTTC.

CDR3 in DNA: TGTGCCAGTAGTGAGGTGAGCACTGAAGCTTTCTTT. Encoded protein: CASSEVSTEAFF. The chain employs TRBV19 and TRBJ1-1; D is unclear. The CDR3 has 12 amino acids. V lost 5 bases and J lost 4, with 8 bases in between. Germline values: CDR1 LNHDA, CDR2 SQIVND (reference sequence).

The chain uses TRBV6-2 or TRBV6-3 and TRBJ2-3; the D is unclear. Germline assignment: CDR1 MNHEY and CDR2 SVGEGT. V was pared by 2 bases and J by 2 bases, with 11 bases between. The CDR3 consists of 15 residues. The DNA of the CDR3 is TGTGCCAGCAGTTACATTGGCTCTCTCACAGATACGCAGTATTTT. As protein: CASSYIGSLTDTQYF.

In its sample, this clone was seen once. The CDR3 DNA reads as TGCGCCAGCAGCCAAGAGCTGACGGCCGGGAGGGGCTACACCTTC. This sequence encodes CASSQELTAGRGYTF. The gene calls are TRBV4-1 and TRBJ1-2; D is unclear. V dropped 0 bases and J dropped 8 bases, with 16 bases sitting between them. Per germline, CDR1 MGHRA and CDR2 YSYEKL. This CDR3 is 15 amino acids long.

Written as DNA, the CDR3 is TGTGCCAGCAGTTACTCGGGCACAGGGAGGGTGGGGACCCAGTACTTC. It codes for CASSYSGTGRVGTQYF. V gene TRBV6-2 or TRBV6-3 combines with J gene TRBJ2-5, with D tentatively TRBD2 (7 bases). CDR3 length: 16 amino acids. The ends were cut back, 0 bases at V and 7 bases at J, with 18 bases in the middle. Germline V CDR1 and CDR2: MNHEY, SVGEGT.

The chain combines TRBV12-3 or TRBV12-4 with TRBJ2-7; possibly TRBD1 for D (6 bases). There are 13 residues in the CDR3. V was shortened by 5 bases and J by 1 base, with 9 bases between the two germline ends. CDR3 nucleotide sequence: TGTGCCAGCAGTACCGGACAGTCCTACGAGCAGTACTTC. This sequence encodes CASSTGQSYEQYF.

The rearrangement links TRBV18 to TRBJ2-7, with D possibly TRBD1 on 6 matching bases. CDR3 length: 14 residues. Germline-derived CDR1 and CDR2 are KGHSH and LQKENI. Trimming took 2 bases from V and 4 from J, leaving 12 bases between them. The CDR3, as DNA: TGTGCCAGCTCACCAGGGGGCGCCTCTTACGAGCAGTACTTC. It is translated as CASSPGGASYEQYF.

This chain connects TRBV2 to TRBJ1-2; no definite D call. Trimming removed 0 bases from V and 4 bases from J, with 12 bases in between. Germline CDR1 SNHLY, CDR2 FYNNEI. CDR3 length: 15 amino acids. CDR3 sequence: CASSEARVRGYGYTF. For the CDR3, the DNA is TGTGCCAGCAGTGAAGCGCGAGTAAGAGGCTATGGCTACACCTTC.

This chain links TRBV30 with TRBJ2-3; D perhaps matches TRBD2 (5 bases). Trimming removed 5 bases at V and 2 bases at J, with 14 bases between. This CDR3 has 14 amino acids. Looked up from germline, CDR1 is GTSNPN and CDR2 is SVGIG (reference sequence). CDR3 region: CAWAGLDFTDTQYF. In DNA, the CDR3 is TGTGCCTGGGCCGGACTCGACTTCACAGATACGCAGTATTTT.

This clone appeared once. V gene TRBV6-1 combines with J gene TRBJ2-7, with a possible D match to TRBD2 (6 bases). Germline CDR1 is MNHNS and CDR2 is SASEGT. The CDR3 loop spans 15 amino acids. Trimming took off 0 bases at V and 2 bases at J, with 11 bases between the two ends. CDR3 in DNA: TGTGCCAGCAGTGAAGCCGAGGCGGGACCCTACGAGCAGTACTTC. Amino acids: CASSEAEAGPYEQYF.

The chain uses TRBV7-9 and TRBJ1-2; the D gene is possibly TRBD1 (6 bases). Germline CDR1 SEHNR, CDR2 FQNEAQ (reference sequence). V shed 5 bases and J shed 4 bases, with 14 bases lying between them. The CDR3 consists of 14 residues. CDR3 region: CASSPHPDSYGYTF. The CDR3 DNA is TGTGCCAGCAGCCCGCACCCGGACAGCTATGGCTACACCTTC.

V and J are TRBV9 and TRBJ2-7; 7 bases map to TRBD1. The ends lost 0 bases at V and 7 bases at J; junction bases unmatched: 4. Germline assignment: CDR1 SGDLS and CDR2 YYNGEE. The CDR3 is 13 amino acids. CDR3 DNA: TGTGCCAGCAGCGTAGAAGGGGGCTTGGAGCAGTACTTC. Translated, it gives CASSVEGGLEQYF.